The sequence of this T cell receptor (beta chain) was determined in a study of spatial heterogeneity in lung cancer. Time point given: sample taken at primary tumor resection. Every TCR cDNA molecule bore a unique molecular identifier. MiXCR was run by TCRdb on the 5' RACE reads, yielding one entry per CDR3 protein. Among 17,000 or so distinct CDR3 sequences listed, around 6.2% were seen once. Findings and limits, study-wide: Tumor T-cell coverage was an estimated 7% or so for alpha and around 14% for beta chains. Tracking of tumor mutation counts was seen in expanded intratumoral alpha and beta TCR counts.

CDR3 size: 15 residues. CDR1 and CDR2 from the germline V gene are MNHNS and SASEGT. V was pared by 6 bases and J by 5 bases, with 19 bases between. The table lists this clonotype with many counts. Its antigen is undetermined. For a library built for alpha chains, this beta chain is a stray read; little rests on its size. The chain is built from TRBV6-1 and TRBJ2-5; no reliable D call. Sequenced here: lung tumor tissue, sampled at surgery. This TCR was sampled from a male donor with early-stage non-small cell lung cancer. The CDR3 region has the DNA TGTGCCAGCAGCGAAACCGGTCGGCCGCGGGAGACCCAGTACTTC. Translating it yields CASSETGRPRETQYF.